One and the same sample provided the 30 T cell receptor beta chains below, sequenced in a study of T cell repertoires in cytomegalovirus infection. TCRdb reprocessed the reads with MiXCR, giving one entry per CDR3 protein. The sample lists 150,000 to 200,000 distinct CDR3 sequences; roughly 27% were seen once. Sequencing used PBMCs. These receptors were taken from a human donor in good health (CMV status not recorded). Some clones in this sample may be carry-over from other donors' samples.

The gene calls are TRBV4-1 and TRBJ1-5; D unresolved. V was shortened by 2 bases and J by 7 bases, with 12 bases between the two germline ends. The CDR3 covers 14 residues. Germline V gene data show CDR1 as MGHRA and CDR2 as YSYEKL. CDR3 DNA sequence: TGCGCCAGCAGCCAAAACGAGGGAAAACAGCCCCAGCATTTT. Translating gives CASSQNEGKQPQHF.

The CDR3 nucleotides read TGCGCCAGCAGCTTGGCCAAAGGGACACCCCGGGGGGAGACCCAGTACTTC. The encoded protein is CASSLAKGTPRGETQYF. The V gene is TRBV5-1, the J gene TRBJ2-5, with D perhaps being TRBD1 or TRBD2 (6 bases each). The V end was cut by 0 bases, the J end by 5 bases, with 20 bases between. Germline V gene lookup returns CDR1 SGHRS and CDR2 YFSETQ. The CDR3 covers 17 residues. Full variable domain (remainder filled in from reference TRBV5-1 and TRBJ2-5): KAGVTQTPRYLIKTRGQQVTLSCSPISGHRSVSWYQQTPGQGLQFLFEYFSETQRNKGNFPGRFSGRQFSNSRSEMNVSTLELGDSALYLCASSLAKGTPRGETQYFGPGTRLLVL.

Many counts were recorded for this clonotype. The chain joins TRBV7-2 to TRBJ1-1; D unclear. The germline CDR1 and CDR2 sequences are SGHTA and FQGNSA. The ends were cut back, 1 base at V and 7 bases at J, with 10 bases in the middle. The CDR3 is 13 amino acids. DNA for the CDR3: TGTGCCAGCAGCTTAGGGACTTACCGTGAAGCTTTCTTT. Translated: CASSLGTYREAFF.

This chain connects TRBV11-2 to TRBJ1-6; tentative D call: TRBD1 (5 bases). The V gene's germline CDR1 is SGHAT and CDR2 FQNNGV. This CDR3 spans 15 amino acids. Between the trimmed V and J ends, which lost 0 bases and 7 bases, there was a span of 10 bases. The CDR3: CASSLEMGPNSPLHF. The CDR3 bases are TGTGCCAGCAGCTTAGAAATGGGGCCCAATTCACCCCTCCACTTT.

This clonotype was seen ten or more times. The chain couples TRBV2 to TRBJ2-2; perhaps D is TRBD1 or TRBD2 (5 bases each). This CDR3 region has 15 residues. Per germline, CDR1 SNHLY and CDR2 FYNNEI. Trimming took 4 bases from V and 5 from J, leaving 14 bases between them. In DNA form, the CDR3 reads TGTGCCAGCAGTGTAACGGGGCTGGGGACCGGGGAGCTGTTTTTT. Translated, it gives CASSVTGLGTGELFF.

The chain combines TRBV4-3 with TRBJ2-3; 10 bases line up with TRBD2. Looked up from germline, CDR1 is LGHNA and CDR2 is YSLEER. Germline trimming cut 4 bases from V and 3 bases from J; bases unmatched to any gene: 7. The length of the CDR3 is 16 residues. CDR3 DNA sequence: TGCGCCAGCAGCCCTCAGCGGGGGGGGCCAACAGATACGCAGTATTTT. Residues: CASSPQRGGPTDTQYF.

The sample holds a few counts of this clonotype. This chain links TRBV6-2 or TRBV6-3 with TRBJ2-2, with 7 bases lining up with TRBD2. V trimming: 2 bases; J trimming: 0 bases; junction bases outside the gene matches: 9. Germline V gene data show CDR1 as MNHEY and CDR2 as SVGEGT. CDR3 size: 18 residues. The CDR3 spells CASSYDLAEYANTGELFF. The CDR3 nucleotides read TGTGCCAGCAGTTACGACCTAGCGGAATATGCGAACACCGGGGAGCTGTTTTTT.

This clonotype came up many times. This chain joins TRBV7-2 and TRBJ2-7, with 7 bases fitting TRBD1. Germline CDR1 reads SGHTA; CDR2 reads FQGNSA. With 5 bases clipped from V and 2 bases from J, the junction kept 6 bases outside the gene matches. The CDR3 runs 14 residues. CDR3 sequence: CASSPWTGPYEQYF. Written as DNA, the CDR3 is TGTGCCAGCAGCCCCTGGACAGGACCCTACGAGCAGTACTTC.

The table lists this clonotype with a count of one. DNA of the CDR3: TGCGCCAGCAGCGTGGGCAGGGGAAGGGAGACCCAGTACTTC. Its translation is CASSVGRGRETQYF. The V call is TRBV5-1, the J call TRBJ2-5, with D maybe TRBD1 (6 bases). The germline V gene encodes CDR1 SGHRS and CDR2 YFSETQ. Between the trimmed V and J ends, which lost 4 bases and 5 bases, there was a span of 15 bases. The CDR3 sequence is 14 residues long.

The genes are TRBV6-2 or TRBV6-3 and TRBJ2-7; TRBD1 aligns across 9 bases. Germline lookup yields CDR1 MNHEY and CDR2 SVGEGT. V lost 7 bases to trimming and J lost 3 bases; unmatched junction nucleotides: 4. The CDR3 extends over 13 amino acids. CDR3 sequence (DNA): TGTGCCAGCACATGGGGACAGGGCTACGAGCAGTACTTC. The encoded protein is CASTWGQGYEQYF.

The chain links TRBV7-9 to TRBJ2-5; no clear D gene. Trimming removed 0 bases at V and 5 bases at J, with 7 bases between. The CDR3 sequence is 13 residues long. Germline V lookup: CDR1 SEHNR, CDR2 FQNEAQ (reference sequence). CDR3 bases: TGTGCCAGCAGCTTAGCCGGATGGGAGACCCAGTACTTC. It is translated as CASSLAGWETQYF.

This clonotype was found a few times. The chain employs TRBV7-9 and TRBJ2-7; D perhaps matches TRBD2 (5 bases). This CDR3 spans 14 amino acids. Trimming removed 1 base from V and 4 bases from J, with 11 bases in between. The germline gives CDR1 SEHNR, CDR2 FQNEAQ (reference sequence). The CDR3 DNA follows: TGTGCCAGCAGCTTAGGTGGGAGCCTATACGAGCAGTACTTC. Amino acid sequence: CASSLGGSLYEQYF.

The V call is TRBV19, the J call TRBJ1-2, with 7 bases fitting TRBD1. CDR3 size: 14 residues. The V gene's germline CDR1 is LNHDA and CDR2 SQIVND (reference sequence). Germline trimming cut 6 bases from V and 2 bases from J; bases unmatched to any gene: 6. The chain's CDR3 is CASREPGGNYGYTF. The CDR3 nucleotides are TGTGCCAGTAGAGAGCCAGGGGGAAACTATGGCTACACCTTC.

The CDR3, as DNA: TGTGCCAGCAGCTTAGCGGGGGGCAGGGCCGGGGCTGAAGCTTTCTTT. It encodes CASSLAGGRAGAEAFF. The chain carries TRBV7-2 and TRBJ1-1; perhaps TRBD1 as D (6 bases). The CDR3 is made up of 16 amino acids. Trimming took off 0 bases at V and 6 bases at J, with 17 bases between the two ends. Per germline, CDR1 SGHTA and CDR2 FQGNSA.

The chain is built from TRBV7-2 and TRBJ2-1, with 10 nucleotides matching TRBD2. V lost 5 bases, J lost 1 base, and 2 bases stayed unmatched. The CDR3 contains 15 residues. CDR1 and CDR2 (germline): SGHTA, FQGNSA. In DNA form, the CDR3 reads TGTGCCAGCAGCCCAGCGGGGGGGTCCTACAATGAGCAGTTCTTC. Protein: CASSPAGGSYNEQFF.

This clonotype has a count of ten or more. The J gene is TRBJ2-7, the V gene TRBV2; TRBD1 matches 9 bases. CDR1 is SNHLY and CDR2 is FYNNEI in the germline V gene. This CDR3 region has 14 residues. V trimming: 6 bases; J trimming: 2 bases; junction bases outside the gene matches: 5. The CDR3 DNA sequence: TGTGCCAGCAGGCCGACAGGGGGGACCTACGAGCAGTACTTC. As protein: CASRPTGGTYEQYF.

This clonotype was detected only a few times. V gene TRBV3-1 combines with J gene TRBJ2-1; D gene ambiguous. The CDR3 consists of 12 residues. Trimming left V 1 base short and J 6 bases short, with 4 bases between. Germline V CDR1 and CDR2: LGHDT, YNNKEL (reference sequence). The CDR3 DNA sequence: TGTGCCAGCAGCCAAGTTCTCAATGAGCAGTTCTTC. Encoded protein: CASSQVLNEQFF.

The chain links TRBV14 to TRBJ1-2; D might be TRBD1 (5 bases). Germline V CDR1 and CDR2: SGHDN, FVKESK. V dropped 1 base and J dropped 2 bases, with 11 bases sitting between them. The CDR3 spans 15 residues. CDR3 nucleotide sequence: TGTGCCAGCAGCCAAGTGCAGGGCAAAAACTATGGCTACACCTTC. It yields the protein CASSQVQGKNYGYTF.

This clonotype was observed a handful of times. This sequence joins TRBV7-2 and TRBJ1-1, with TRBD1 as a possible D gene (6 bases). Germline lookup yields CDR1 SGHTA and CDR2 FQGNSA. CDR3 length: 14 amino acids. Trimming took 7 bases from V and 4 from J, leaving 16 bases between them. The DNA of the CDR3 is TGTGCCAGCATCCTAACGGGGGGCGGCACTGAAGCTTTCTTT. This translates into CASILTGGGTEAFF.

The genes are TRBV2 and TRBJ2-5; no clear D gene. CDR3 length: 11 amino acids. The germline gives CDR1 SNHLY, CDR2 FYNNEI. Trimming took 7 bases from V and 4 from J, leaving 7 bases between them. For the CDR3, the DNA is TGTGCCAGCAATGGAAGAGAGACCCAGTACTTC. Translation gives CASNGRETQYF.

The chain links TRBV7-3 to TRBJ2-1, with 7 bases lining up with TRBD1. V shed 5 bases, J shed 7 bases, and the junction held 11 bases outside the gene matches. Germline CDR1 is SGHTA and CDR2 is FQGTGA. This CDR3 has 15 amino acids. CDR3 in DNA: TGTGCCAGCAGCGTTGGGACAGCCCAGCGGAATGAGCAGTTCTTC. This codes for CASSVGTAQRNEQFF.

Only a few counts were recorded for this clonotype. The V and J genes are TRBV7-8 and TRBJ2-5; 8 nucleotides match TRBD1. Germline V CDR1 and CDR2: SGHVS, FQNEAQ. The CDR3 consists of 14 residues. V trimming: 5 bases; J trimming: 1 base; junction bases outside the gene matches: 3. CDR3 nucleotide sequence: TGTGCCAGCAGCCCAGGGGGCACCCAAGAGACCCAGTACTTC. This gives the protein CASSPGGTQETQYF.

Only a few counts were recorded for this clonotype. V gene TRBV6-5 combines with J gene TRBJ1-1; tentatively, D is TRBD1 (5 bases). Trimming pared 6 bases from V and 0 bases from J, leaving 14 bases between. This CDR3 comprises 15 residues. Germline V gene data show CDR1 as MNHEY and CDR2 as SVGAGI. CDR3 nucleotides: TGTGCCAGCAGCGCAACAGGCTTTATGAACACTGAAGCTTTCTTT. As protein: CASSATGFMNTEAFF.

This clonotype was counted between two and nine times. CDR3 in amino acids: CASSSGGLGNIQYF. The DNA for the CDR3 is TGTGCCAGCAGCTCCGGCGGACTGGGAAACATTCAGTACTTC. The chain uses TRBV7-9 and TRBJ2-4; D perhaps matches TRBD2 (5 bases). Germline CDR1 SEHNR, CDR2 FQNEAQ (reference sequence). The CDR3 consists of 14 residues. Trimming shortened V by 4 bases and J by 6 bases, and 13 bases separated the two germline ends.

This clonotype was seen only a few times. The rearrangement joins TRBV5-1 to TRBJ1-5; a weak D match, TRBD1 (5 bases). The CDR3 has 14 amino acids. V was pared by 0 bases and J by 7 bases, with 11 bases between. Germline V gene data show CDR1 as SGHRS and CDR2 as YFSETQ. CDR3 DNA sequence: TGCGCCAGCAGCTTGGGCGGGGGAGAACAGCCCCAGCATTTT. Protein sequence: CASSLGGGEQPQHF. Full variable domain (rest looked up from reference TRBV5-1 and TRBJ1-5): KAGVTQTPRYLIKTRGQQVTLSCSPISGHRSVSWYQQTPGQGLQFLFEYFSETQRNKGNFPGRFSGRQFSNSRSEMNVSTLELGDSALYLCASSLGGGEQPQHFGDGTRLSIL.

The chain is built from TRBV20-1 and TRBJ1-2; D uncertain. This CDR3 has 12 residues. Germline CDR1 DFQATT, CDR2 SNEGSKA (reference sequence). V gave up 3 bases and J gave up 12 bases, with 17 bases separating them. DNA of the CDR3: TGCAGTGCTAGGGAGGAGGGCAGTTTGGACACCTTC. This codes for CSAREEGSLDTF.

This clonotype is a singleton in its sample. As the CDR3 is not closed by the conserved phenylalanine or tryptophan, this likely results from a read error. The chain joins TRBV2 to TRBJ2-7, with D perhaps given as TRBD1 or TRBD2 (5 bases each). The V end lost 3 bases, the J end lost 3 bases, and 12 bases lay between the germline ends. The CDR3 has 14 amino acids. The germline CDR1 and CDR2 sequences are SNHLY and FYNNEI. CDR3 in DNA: TGTGCCAGCAGTGACCGGGACGGAGGCTACGAGCAGTACTAC. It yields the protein CASSDRDGGYEQYY.

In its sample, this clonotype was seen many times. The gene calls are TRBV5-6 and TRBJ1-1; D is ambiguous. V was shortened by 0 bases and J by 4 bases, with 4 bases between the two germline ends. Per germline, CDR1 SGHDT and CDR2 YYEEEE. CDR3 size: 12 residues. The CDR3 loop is CASSLGVTEAFF. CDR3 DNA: TGTGCCAGCAGCTTGGGGGTCACTGAAGCTTTCTTT.

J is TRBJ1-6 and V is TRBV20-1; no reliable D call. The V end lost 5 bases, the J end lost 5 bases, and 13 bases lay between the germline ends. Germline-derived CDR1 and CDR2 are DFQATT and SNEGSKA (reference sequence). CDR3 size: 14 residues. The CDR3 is CSARRGVNNSPLHF. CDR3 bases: TGCAGTGCTCGACGGGGTGTCAATAATTCACCCCTCCACTTT.

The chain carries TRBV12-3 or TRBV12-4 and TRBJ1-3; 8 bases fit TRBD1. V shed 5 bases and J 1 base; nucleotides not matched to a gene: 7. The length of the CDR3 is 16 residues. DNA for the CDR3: TGTGCCAGCAGTCCTCAGGGGGCGCGGTCTGGAAACACCATATATTTT. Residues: CASSPQGARSGNTIYF.